These 18 T cell receptor beta chains were sequenced from one sample in a study of blood T cell repertoires in COVID-19. This table comes from immunoSEQ multiplex PCR, and its TCRdb copy is limited to in-frame clones, with some not included. The table lists around 140,000 clones, more than 80% of them singletons. What was sequenced was PBMCs or T cells enriched from blood (not recorded which). The receptor source for this set is a man aged 45 to 65 who had recovered from COVID-19.

The chain recombines TRBV4-2 with TRBJ2-3; possibly TRBD1 for D (6 bases). Trimming stripped 1 base from V and 2 bases from J, with 10 bases between. The V gene's germline CDR1 is LGHNA and CDR2 YNFKEQ. The CDR3 totals 15 residues. The CDR3 reads CASSQGGGITDTQYF. The CDR3 DNA follows: TGTGCCAGCAGCCAAGGAGGGGGTATCACAGATACGCAGTATTTT.

V is TRBV5-4 and J is TRBJ2-1; 11 bases line up with TRBD2. The CDR3 runs to 17 residues. The V gene's germline CDR1 is SGHNT and CDR2 YYREEE (reference sequence). V was pared by 0 bases and J by 4 bases, with 6 bases of the junction left unmatched. The DNA of the CDR3 is TGTGCCAGCAGCTTGGCCACTAGCGGGAGCGGGTACAATGAGCAGTTCTTC. Translation: CASSLATSGSGYNEQFF. The full variable domain, rest sourced from reference TRBV5-4 and TRBJ2-1, is ETGVTQSPTHLIKTRGQQVTLRCSSQSGHNTVSWYQQALGQGPQFIFQYYREEENGRGNFPPRFSGLQFPNYSSELNVNALELDDSALYLCASSLATSGSGYNEQFFGPGTRLTVL.

This clone came up a few times. The germline gene is not matched at one end of the junction; a read error may be the cause. The chain carries TRBV5-4 and TRBJ2-3; 9 bases line up with TRBD2. The CDR3 contains 16 residues. Germline V gives CDR1 SGHNT, CDR2 YYREEE (reference sequence). The CDR3 region has the DNA TGTGCCAGCACCTTGGATCCTAGCGGGACGACAGATACGCAGTATTTT. It translates to CASTLDPSGTTDTQYF.

V and J are TRBV3-1 (or the pseudogene TRBV3-2) and TRBJ1-2, with D unresolved. The CDR3 loop spans 12 amino acids. CDR1 is LGHDT and CDR2 is YNNKEL in the germline V gene (reference sequence). Trimming shortened V by 6 bases and J by 4 bases, and 9 bases separated the two germline ends. CDR3 residues: CASSMSVYGYTF. CDR3 sequence (DNA): TGTGCCAGCAGTATGTCGGTCTATGGCTACACCTTC.

The genes are TRBV28 and TRBJ2-7, with a tentative D call TRBD1 (5 bases). Germline-derived CDR1 and CDR2 are MDHEN and SYDVKM. The CDR3 has 16 amino acids. The V end was cut by 5 bases, the J end by 0 bases, with 17 bases between. The CDR3 region is CASSEAGNRNSYEQYF. The CDR3 DNA sequence: TGTGCCAGCAGTGAGGCAGGGAACAGGAACTCCTACGAGCAGTACTTC.

The V and J genes are TRBV7-8 and TRBJ1-5; the D gene is possibly TRBD1 (5 bases). CDR3 length: 17 amino acids. Per the germline V gene, CDR1 is SGHVS and CDR2 is FQNEAQ. The V end was cut by 5 bases, the J end by 0 bases, with 17 bases between. The CDR3 loop reads CASSPLGGPYSNQPQHF. The CDR3 nucleotides read TGTGCCAGCAGCCCGCTGGGGGGACCGTATAGCAATCAGCCCCAGCATTTT.

This chain uses TRBV28 with TRBJ2-3; 9 bases map to TRBD1. Unmatched junction bases numbered 15, after V lost 7 bases and J lost 4 bases. There are 17 residues in the CDR3. Germline CDR1 is MDHEN and CDR2 is SYDVKM. CDR3 bases: TGTGCCAGCACCCGATCCGGGACAGGGTTTGGGGCAGATACGCAGTATTTT. Translation gives CASTRSGTGFGADTQYF. Together with reference TRBV28 and TRBJ2-3, the CDR3 gives the full variable domain: DVKVTQSSRYLVKRTGEKVFLECVQDMDHENMFWYRQDPGLGLRLIYFSYDVKMKEKGDIPEGYSVSREKKERFSLILESASTNQTSMYLCASTRSGTGFGADTQYFGPGTRLTVL.

This clone has just a few counts. The CDR3 DNA is TGTGCCAGCAGCCAGGTTACGGACACCATATATTTT. Its translation is CASSQVTDTIYF. The rearrangement joins TRBV3-1 (or the pseudogene TRBV3-2) to TRBJ1-3; D gene uncertain. Trimming shortened V by 3 bases and J by 8 bases, and 8 bases separated the two germline ends. CDR1 is LGHDT and CDR2 is YNNKEL in the germline V gene (reference sequence). This CDR3 contains 12 residues.

Comments on this clone: This sample includes further DNA sequences coding for the same CDR3. The J gene is TRBJ1-5, the V gene TRBV6-2 or TRBV6-3; 8 bases agree with TRBD1. The V and J ends lost 0 bases and 7 bases, in that order; junction bases with no gene match: 5. The CDR3 totals 15 residues. Germline V gives CDR1 MNHEY, CDR2 SVGEGT. This CDR3 is CASSYSGQGGQPQHF. CDR3 DNA sequence: TGTGCCAGCAGTTACTCCGGACAGGGAGGACAGCCCCAGCATTTT.

The chain couples TRBV7-2 to TRBJ1-4; TRBD1 is a possible D gene (5 bases). The germline gives CDR1 SGHTA, CDR2 FQGNSA. The CDR3 contains 14 residues. Trimming left V 1 base short and J 8 bases short, with 11 bases between. The CDR3: CASSLGAGNEKLFF. Here the CDR3 DNA reads TGTGCCAGCAGCTTAGGGGCAGGGAACGAAAAACTGTTTTTT.

In regard to this clone: One end of the junction does not line up with germline, which may come from a read error. The rearrangement links TRBV12-3 or TRBV12-4 to TRBJ1-2, with 8 positions matching TRBD1. The CDR3 covers 12 residues. The CDR3 bases are TGTGCCAGCAGTCCCCAACAGACAGGGGTGGACTTC. This translates into CASSPQQTGVDF.

The J gene is TRBJ1-5, the V gene TRBV5-8, with D maybe TRBD1 (6 bases). Germline V gene sequence: CDR1 SGHTS, CDR2 YDEGEE. The CDR3 has 12 amino acids. The ends were cut back, 7 bases at V and 4 bases at J, with 9 bases in the middle. Written as DNA, the CDR3 is TGTGCCAGCCAACAGGGTAATCAGCCCCAGCATTTT. It yields the protein CASQQGNQPQHF.

The V call is TRBV23-1, the J call TRBJ2-1, with a weak D call TRBD1 (5 bases). TRBV23-1 is identified as an open reading frame with a role that is uncertain. V was trimmed by 4 bases and J by 3 bases, leaving 10 bases between them. The CDR3 length is 14 residues. The CDR3 is CASSPDKDYNEQFF. In nucleotides, the CDR3 is TGCGCCAGCAGTCCGGACAAAGACTACAATGAGCAGTTCTTC.

The rearrangement joins TRBV7-9 to TRBJ1-1; 8 nucleotides align to TRBD1. J gave up 1 base and V 2 bases, and 3 bases lay outside the gene matches. The CDR3 extends over 15 amino acids. The germline CDR1 and CDR2 sequences are SEHNR and FQNEAQ (reference sequence). CDR3 region: CASSLQGARNTEAFF. CDR3 in DNA: TGTGCCAGCAGCTTACAGGGGGCTCGGAACACTGAAGCTTTCTTT.

CDR3 sequence (DNA): TGTGCCAGTAGCCGGGACAGGTTCGTTGGGCAGTACTTC. This translates into CASSRDRFVGQYF. This chain uses TRBV19 with TRBJ2-7, with TRBD1 matching over 8 bases. Per germline, CDR1 LNHDA and CDR2 SQIVND (reference sequence). V lost 6 bases to trimming and J lost 9 bases; unmatched junction nucleotides: 10. This CDR3 spans 13 amino acids.

This sequence joins TRBV20-1 and TRBJ1-1, with D possibly TRBD1 on 5 matching bases. V was clipped by 3 bases and J by 0 bases, with 11 bases between them. The CDR3 consists of 14 residues. The germline gives CDR1 DFQATT, CDR2 SNEGSKA (reference sequence). In DNA form, the CDR3 reads TGCAGTGCTAGTCGTGGACACCTGAACACTGAAGCTTTCTTT. This gives the protein CSASRGHLNTEAFF.

This clone was recorded once. J is TRBJ1-4 and V is TRBV7-2, with a possible D match to TRBD1 (5 bases). Deletions cut 3 bases from V and 7 bases from J, with 6 bases between. CDR3 length: 12 amino acids. Germline V gene data show CDR1 as SGHTA and CDR2 as FQGNSA. As DNA, the CDR3 is TGTGCCAGCAGCTTGGGGCGTGAAAAACTGTTTTTT. The encoded protein is CASSLGREKLFF.

This clone was recorded only once. V usage is TRBV5-1 and J usage is TRBJ2-1, with a weak D call TRBD1 (6 bases). Trimming took 6 bases from V and 0 from J, leaving 13 bases between them. The germline V gene has CDR1 SGHRS and CDR2 YFSETQ. CDR3 length: 15 amino acids. The chain's CDR3 is CASTRQESSYNEQFF. The CDR3 DNA follows: TGCGCCAGCACCCGACAGGAAAGCTCCTACAATGAGCAGTTCTTC. The complete variable domain, with remaining parts taken from reference TRBV5-1 and TRBJ2-1, reads KAGVTQTPRYLIKTRGQQVTLSCSPISGHRSVSWYQQTPGQGLQFLFEYFSETQRNKGNFPGRFSGRQFSNSRSEMNVSTLELGDSALYLCASTRQESSYNEQFFGPGTRLTVL.